A selection of T cell receptor beta chains follows, all from one sample in a study of CD8+CD57+ T cells in acquired aplastic anemia. TCRdb reprocessed the reads via MiXCR and lists one record per CDR3 protein. The sample lists roughly 190,000 distinct CDR3 sequences; around 50% were seen once. The sequenced sample consisted of sorted CD4+, CD8+, or CD8+CD57+ T cells (not recorded which) from PBMCs. All receptors come from a human donor in good health, serving as a control. Both conserved end residues are part of each CDR3. The D gene is left open where the match is weak. The size of a clone is reported for some rows only, either as once, few or many, or as a class for expanded clones.

abundance	d_gene	v_gene	j_gene	CDR3nt	CDR3aa
-	-	TRBV20-1	TRBJ1-6	TGCAGTGCTAGGGAAACAGGGAGAAGTAATTCACCCCTCCACTTT	CSARETGRSNSPLHF
-	TRBD1	TRBV9	TRBJ2-5	TGTGCCAGCAGCCAGGAGACAGGGTTGAGAGAGACCCAGTACTTC	CASSQETGLRETQYF
-	TRBD1	TRBV7-9	TRBJ2-7	TGTGCCAGCAGCTTAGCGCTAAGGACAGGGATTACCTACGAGCAGTACTTC	CASSLALRTGITYEQYF
-	-	TRBV7-9	TRBJ2-7	TGTGCCAGCAGCTCCAGCCAGGTCTCCTACGAGCAGTACTTC	CASSSSQVSYEQYF
-	-	TRBV2	TRBJ1-2	TGTGCCAGCAGGGAAAAAATTAACTATGGCTACACCTTC	CASREKINYGYTF
many	-	TRBV18	TRBJ1-2	TGTGCCAGCTCAGCAGGACCGGACTATGGCTACACCTTC	CASSAGPDYGYTF
-	-	TRBV7-2	TRBJ2-7	TGTGCCAGCAGTGCGACCGGGAGAACCTACGAGCAGTACTTC	CASSATGRTYEQYF
many	-	TRBV28	TRBJ1-1	TGTGCCAGCAGTTGGCCTTATGGACAGAAAGCTTTCTTT	CASSWPYGQKAFF
-	-	TRBV19	TRBJ1-1	TGTGCCAGTAGTATTGGACAAGAAGGAGCTTTCTTT	CASSIGQEGAFF
many	TRBD2	TRBV4-2	TRBJ2-7	TGTGCCAGCAGCCAAGGACTAGCGGGGGCCTACGAGCAGTACTTC	CASSQGLAGAYEQYF
-	-	TRBV7-8	TRBJ1-1	TGTGCCAGCAGCTTGGAAGCAACGGTCTTCACTGAAGCTTTCTTT	CASSLEATVFTEAFF
-	-	TRBV5-1	TRBJ2-2	TGCGCCAGCAGCCTGGACACGAACACCGGGGAGCTGTTTTTT	CASSLDTNTGELFF
many	-	TRBV5-8	TRBJ1-5	TGTGCCAGCAGCTTGACCCGGGGTGATCAGCCCCAGCATTTT	CASSLTRGDQPQHF
-	TRBD1	TRBV2	TRBJ1-6	TGTGCCACCACCGGGACAGTAAATTCACCCCTCCACTTT	CATTGTVNSPLHF
-	-	TRBV14	TRBJ1-5	TGTGCCAGCAGCCTGAGCGGCTACGGAAATCAGCCCCAGCATTTT	CASSLSGYGNQPQHF
many	-	TRBV7-2	TRBJ2-5	TGTGCCAGCAGCTTAGTATTCGTCCAAGAGACCCAGTACTTC	CASSLVFVQETQYF
many	-	TRBV28	TRBJ1-4	TGTGCCAGCAGTTTTGGTAGAACTAATGAAAAACTGTTTTTT	CASSFGRTNEKLFF
many	-	TRBV7-9	TRBJ1-6	TGTGCCAGCAGCTTAGACGGGCACGGCCCCCTCCACTTT	CASSLDGHGPLHF
-	TRBD1	TRBV19	TRBJ1-4	TGTGCCAGCAGTTTGGCGGGGACAGGGGATGAAAAACTGTTTTTT	CASSLAGTGDEKLFF
-	-	TRBV2	TRBJ1-6	TGTGCCAGCAGTAAAGCGCTAGGCGGGGCCGGAGGTTCACCCCTCCACTTT	CASSKALGGAGGSPLHF
-	-	TRBV7-8	TRBJ2-7	TGTGCCAGCAGCTTTCGGACAGAGATCTCTAGGGAGCAGTACTTC	CASSFRTEISREQYF
-	-	TRBV7-9	TRBJ1-1	TGTGCCAGCAGCTTGGCAAGAATGAACACTGAAGCTTTCTTT	CASSLARMNTEAFF
-	TRBD1	TRBV11-2	TRBJ1-4	TGTGCCAGCAGGGACCCACAGACAGGGGGACAGCTAAATGAAAAACTGTTTTTT	CASRDPQTGGQLNEKLFF
many	-	TRBV20-1	TRBJ1-1	TGCAGTGCTAAGAGGGCCGGACTGGACACTGAAGCTTTCTTT	CSAKRAGLDTEAFF
many	-	TRBV5-5	TRBJ1-5	TGTGCCAGCAGCCCGGTTAGCAATCAGCCCCAGCATTTT	CASSPVSNQPQHF
-	-	TRBV13	TRBJ2-7	TGTGCCAGCAGCTTAGGGGCAGGGCGCGAGCAGTACTTC	CASSLGAGREQYF
many	-	TRBV2	TRBJ2-5	TGTGCCAGCAGTGGGGTTTCGGGGGATGGAGAGACCCAGTACTTC	CASSGVSGDGETQYF
many	-	TRBV20-1	TRBJ1-3	TGCAGTGGTAAGACAGGATCTGGAAACACCATATATTTT	CSGKTGSGNTIYF